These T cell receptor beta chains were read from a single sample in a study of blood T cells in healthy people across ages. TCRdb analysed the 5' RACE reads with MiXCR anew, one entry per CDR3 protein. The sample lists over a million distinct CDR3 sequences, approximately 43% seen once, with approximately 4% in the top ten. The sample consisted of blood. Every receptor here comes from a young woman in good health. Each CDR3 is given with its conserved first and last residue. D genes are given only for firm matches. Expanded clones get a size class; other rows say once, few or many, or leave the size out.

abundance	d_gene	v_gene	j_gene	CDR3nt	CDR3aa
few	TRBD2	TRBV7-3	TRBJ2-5	TGTGCCAGCAGCTTACGCGGGAGGTCGCAAGAGACCCAGTACTTC	CASSLRGRSQETQYF
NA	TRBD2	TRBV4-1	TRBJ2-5	TGCGCCAGCAGCCAAGAAAGCCTAGCGGGGTACAATGAGCAGTACTTC	CASSQESLAGYNEQYF
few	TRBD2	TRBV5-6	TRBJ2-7	TGTGCCAGCAGCTTTATTCCGGGACTAGCGGATCGCTCCTACGAGCAGTACTTC	CASSFIPGLADRSYEQYF
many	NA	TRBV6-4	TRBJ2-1	TGTGCCAGCAGTGACTCGGGCGAAAAGGATGAGCAGTTCTTC	CASSDSGEKDEQFF
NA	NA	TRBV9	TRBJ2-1	TGTGCCAGCAGCGTAGAGAACCGGGACAATGAGCAGTTCTTC	CASSVENRDNEQFF
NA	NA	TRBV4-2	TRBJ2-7	TGTGCCAGCAGCCAGCCCTTAGAGAGGGGCGAGCAGTACTTC	CASSQPLERGEQYF
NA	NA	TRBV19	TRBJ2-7	TGTGCCAGTAGTAGTGCTACTGGGGCCTACGAGCAGTACTTC	CASSSATGAYEQYF
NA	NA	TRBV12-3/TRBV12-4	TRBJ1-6	TGTGCCAGCAGTAAGGGAGGGAGTGGTTCTTCACCCCTCCACTTT	CASSKGGSGSSPLHF
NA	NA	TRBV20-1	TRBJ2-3	TGCAGTGCTGGGAGTTGGGGTACAGATACGCAGTATTTT	CSAGSWGTDTQYF
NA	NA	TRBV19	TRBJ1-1	TGTGCCAGTAGTCAGCAGATGAGCACTGAAGCTTTCTTT	CASSQQMSTEAFF
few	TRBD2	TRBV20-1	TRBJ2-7	TGCAGTGCTGACATCGGGACTAGCACCTACGAGCAGTACTTC	CSADIGTSTYEQYF
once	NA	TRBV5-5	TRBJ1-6	TGTGCCAGCAGCTTGGATCGAAGATCTAATTCACCCCTCCACTTT	CASSLDRRSNSPLHF
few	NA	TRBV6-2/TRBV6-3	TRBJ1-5	TGTGCCAGCAGTTCTCCGACGGTTGGTGGTCAGCCCCAGCATTTT	CASSSPTVGGQPQHF
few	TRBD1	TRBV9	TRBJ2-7	TGTGCCAGCAGCGCGGGACAGGAGGGCTACGAGCAGTACTTC	CASSAGQEGYEQYF